A few counts support the clone carrying this T cell receptor (beta chain). Its cognate antigen is unknown. RNA transcripts served as the template for amplifying TCR beta CDR3 regions. During a first-round RT-PCR of the TCR CDR3, the HTBI primer set was used. A single record per CDR3 protein comes from TCRdb applying MiXCR to the multiplex PCR reads. The sample has roughly 720,000 distinct CDR3 sequences, roughly 17% seen once; the top ten hold around a sixth. This specimen comes from a study of T cells in Graves' hyperthyroidism and ophthalmopathy. Regarding the study as a whole: Blood also carried most thyroid clonotypes expanded above 0.001. Separation of ophthalmopathy from stable hyperthyroidism was achieved by a 13 V-J model.

The length of the CDR3 is 14 residues. J was trimmed by 6 bases and V by 4 bases; bases with no gene match: 4. Per the germline V gene, CDR1 is SGDLS and CDR2 is YYNGEE. When ophthalmopathy did not progress within 18 months, Graves' hyperthyroidism was considered stable. Exclusions: uncontrolled infection, other autoimmune disease, pregnancy, lactation. The source of this sequence is a man aged 45-65 years with Graves' hyperthyroidism. The V call is TRBV9, the J call TRBJ2-3; 11 nucleotides agree with TRBD2. The sequenced sample consisted of blood. CDR3 nucleotides: TGTGCCAGCAGCTTATGGACTAGCGGGGATACGCAGTATTTT. Translation: CASSLWTSGDTQYF.